The 7 T cell receptor beta chains presented below share a single source sample, sequenced in a study of blood T cell repertoires in COVID-19. TCRdb keeps only in-frame clones here, not all; method: immunoSEQ multiplex PCR. The data contain 100,000 to 150,000 clones, over 75% of them singletons. The sample was peripheral blood. These TCRs come from a man aged 25-45 years with COVID-19, enrolled during active disease.

The rearrangement joins TRBV9 to TRBJ2-7; D remains unclear. There are 16 residues in the CDR3. V dropped 1 base and J dropped 5 bases, with 19 bases sitting between them. Germline V gene data show CDR1 as SGDLS and CDR2 as YYNGEE. In nucleotides, the CDR3 is TGTGCCAGCAGCGTAAACTACGAGTCCTCCCTGGACGAGCAGTACTTC. Translation: CASSVNYESSLDEQYF.

This clone was recorded a few times. The V and J genes are TRBV5-1 and TRBJ2-7; D call uncertain. Germline-derived CDR1 and CDR2 are SGHRS and YFSETQ. The V end lost 0 bases, the J end lost 1 base, and 17 bases lay between the germline ends. The CDR3 contains 17 residues. CDR3 in amino acids: CASSLGVGRPTSYEQYF. CDR3 nucleotides: TGCGCCAGCAGCTTGGGGGTCGGCAGGCCCACATCCTACGAGCAGTACTTC.

The V call is TRBV6-5, the J call TRBJ1-1; D perhaps matches TRBD1 (6 bases). V was shortened by 8 bases and J by 2 bases, with 15 bases between the two germline ends. Germline loops: CDR1 MNHEY, CDR2 SVGAGI. The CDR3 loop spans 14 amino acids. The CDR3 spells CASLGGALNTEAFF. The CDR3 bases are TGTGCCAGCCTGGGGGGGGCTTTAAACACTGAAGCTTTCTTT.

This rearrangement joins TRBV7-9 to TRBJ2-7; 9 bases agree with TRBD2. V lost 5 bases, J lost 0 bases, and 5 bases stayed unmatched. The germline V gene encodes CDR1 SEHNR and CDR2 FQNEAQ (reference sequence). The CDR3 has 15 amino acids. The CDR3, as DNA: TGTGCCAGCAGCCAACTAGCGGGCGTCTCCTACGAGCAGTACTTC. It translates to CASSQLAGVSYEQYF.

This chain links TRBV4-2 with TRBJ2-7; 7 bases are a match to TRBD2. This CDR3 contains 17 residues. Per the germline V gene, CDR1 is LGHNA and CDR2 is YNFKEQ. The V gene end was trimmed by 6 bases and the J gene end by 0 bases; junction bases not matched to a gene: 14. The CDR3: CASSPNPSGVSSYEQYF. The CDR3 bases are TGTGCCAGCAGTCCGAACCCCAGCGGGGTGAGCTCCTACGAGCAGTACTTC.

V gene TRBV11-3 combines with J gene TRBJ2-7; 9 positions match TRBD2. The CDR3 spans 16 residues. Germline V lookup: CDR1 SGHNT, CDR2 YENEEA. With 4 bases clipped from V and 0 bases from J, the junction kept 7 bases outside the gene matches. CDR3 sequence reads: CASSSLPTSGSYEQYF. CDR3 DNA: TGTGCCAGCAGCTCCCTCCCGACTAGCGGCTCCTACGAGCAGTACTTC.

V usage is TRBV28 and J usage is TRBJ2-5; TRBD2 matches 7 bases. With 2 bases clipped from V and 4 bases from J, the junction kept 10 bases outside the gene matches. This CDR3 comprises 16 residues. Germline V gene lookup returns CDR1 MDHEN and CDR2 SYDVKM. CDR3 nucleotides: TGTGCCAGCAGTTTAGTATGGGAGGGAGTTCGAGAGACCCAGTACTTC. Translating gives CASSLVWEGVRETQYF.